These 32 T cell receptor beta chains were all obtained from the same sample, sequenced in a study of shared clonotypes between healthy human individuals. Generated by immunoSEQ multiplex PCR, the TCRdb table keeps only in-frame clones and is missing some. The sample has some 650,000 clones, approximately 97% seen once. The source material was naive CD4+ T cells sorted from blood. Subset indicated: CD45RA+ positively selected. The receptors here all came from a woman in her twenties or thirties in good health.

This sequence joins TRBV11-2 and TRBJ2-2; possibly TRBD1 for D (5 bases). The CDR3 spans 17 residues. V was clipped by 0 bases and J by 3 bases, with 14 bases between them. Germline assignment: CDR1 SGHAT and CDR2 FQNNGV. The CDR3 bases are TGTGCCAGCAGCTTAGATGTGGCAGGGTTGGACACCGGGGAGCTGTTTTTT. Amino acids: CASSLDVAGLDTGELFF.

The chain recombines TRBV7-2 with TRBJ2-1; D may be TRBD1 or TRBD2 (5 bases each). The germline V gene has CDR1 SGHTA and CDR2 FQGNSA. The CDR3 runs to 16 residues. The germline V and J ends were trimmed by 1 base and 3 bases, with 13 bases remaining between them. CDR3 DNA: TGTGCCAGCAGCTTAGGGGCTAGCAGGGTCTACAATGAGCAGTTCTTC. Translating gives CASSLGASRVYNEQFF.

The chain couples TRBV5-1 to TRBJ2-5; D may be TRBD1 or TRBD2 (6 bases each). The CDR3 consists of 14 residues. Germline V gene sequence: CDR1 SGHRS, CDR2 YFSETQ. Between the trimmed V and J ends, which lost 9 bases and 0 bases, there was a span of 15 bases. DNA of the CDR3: TGCGCCACCACAAGGGGGGTCTACCAAGAGACCCAGTACTTC. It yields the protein CATTRGVYQETQYF.

The CDR3 DNA follows: TGTGCCAGCACCAGGAGGGACCCTCGTCCTTGCGAGCAGTACTTC. Translated: CASTRRDPRPCEQYF. The rearrangement links TRBV6-5 to TRBJ2-7, with a possible D match to TRBD2 (6 bases). The CDR3 totals 15 residues. The V end lost 7 bases, the J end lost 6 bases, and 22 bases lay between the germline ends. Looked up from germline, CDR1 is MNHEY and CDR2 is SVGAGI.

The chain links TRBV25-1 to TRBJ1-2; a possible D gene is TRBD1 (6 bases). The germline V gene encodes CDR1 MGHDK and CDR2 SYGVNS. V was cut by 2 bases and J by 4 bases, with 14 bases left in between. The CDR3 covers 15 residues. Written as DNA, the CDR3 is TGTGCCAGCAGTGAACAAGTGGGGGGCGTCTATGGCTACACCTTC. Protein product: CASSEQVGGVYGYTF.

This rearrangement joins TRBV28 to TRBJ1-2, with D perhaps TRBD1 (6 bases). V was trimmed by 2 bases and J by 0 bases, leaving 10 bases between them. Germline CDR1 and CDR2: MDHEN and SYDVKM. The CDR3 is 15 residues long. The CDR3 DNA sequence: TGTGCCAGCAGTTTAAGGACAGCAACTAACTATGGCTACACCTTC. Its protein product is CASSLRTATNYGYTF.

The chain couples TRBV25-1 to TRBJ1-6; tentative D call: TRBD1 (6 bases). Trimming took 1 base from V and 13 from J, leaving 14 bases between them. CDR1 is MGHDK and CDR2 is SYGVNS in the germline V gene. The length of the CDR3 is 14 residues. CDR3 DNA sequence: TGTGCCAGCAGTGAATCCGGGACACGGAGGCCCCTCCACTTT. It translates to CASSESGTRRPLHF.

The CDR3 coding sequence is TGTGCCAGCAAGGGGATTAATTACGAGCAGTACTTC. Translation gives CASKGINYEQYF. This chain uses TRBV2 with TRBJ2-7, with D perhaps matching TRBD1 (5 bases). Deletions cut 7 bases from V and 4 bases from J, with 11 bases between. CDR1 is SNHLY and CDR2 is FYNNEI in the germline V gene. This CDR3 comprises 12 residues.

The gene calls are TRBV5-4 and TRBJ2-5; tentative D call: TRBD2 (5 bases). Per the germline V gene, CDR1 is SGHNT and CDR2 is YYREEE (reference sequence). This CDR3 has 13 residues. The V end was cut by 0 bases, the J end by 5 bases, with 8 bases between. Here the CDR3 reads CASSLEGVETQYF. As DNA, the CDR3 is TGTGCCAGCAGCTTGGAGGGAGTCGAGACCCAGTACTTC.

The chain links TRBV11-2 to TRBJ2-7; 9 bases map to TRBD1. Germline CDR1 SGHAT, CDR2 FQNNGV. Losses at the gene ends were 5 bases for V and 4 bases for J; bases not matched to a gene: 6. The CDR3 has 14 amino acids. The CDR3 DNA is TGTGCCAGCAGCACCGACAGGGGGGGGTACGAGCAGTACTTC. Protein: CASSTDRGGYEQYF.

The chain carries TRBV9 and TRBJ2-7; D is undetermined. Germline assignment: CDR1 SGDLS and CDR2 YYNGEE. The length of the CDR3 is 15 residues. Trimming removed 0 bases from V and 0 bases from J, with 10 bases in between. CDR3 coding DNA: TGTGCCAGCAGCGTAGGTGACTGGACCTCCTACGAGCAGTACTTC. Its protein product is CASSVGDWTSYEQYF.

The CDR3 region is CASSPSPSGEQYF. The CDR3 DNA sequence: TGTGCCAGCAGTCCCTCCCCTTCGGGGGAGCAGTACTTC. The rearrangement uses TRBV7-9 and TRBJ2-7; a weak D match, TRBD2 (5 bases). CDR1 and CDR2 from the germline V gene are SEHNR and FQNEAQ (reference sequence). The CDR3 is made up of 13 amino acids. The ends were cut back, 6 bases at V and 7 bases at J, with 16 bases in the middle.

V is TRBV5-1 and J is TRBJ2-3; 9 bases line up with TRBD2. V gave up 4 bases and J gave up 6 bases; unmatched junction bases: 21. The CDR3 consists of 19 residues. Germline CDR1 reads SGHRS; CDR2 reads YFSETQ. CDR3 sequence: CASSRGLAGSGGRLDTQYF. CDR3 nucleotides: TGCGCCAGCAGCCGAGGCCTAGCGGGATCCGGGGGGCGGCTTGATACGCAGTATTTT.

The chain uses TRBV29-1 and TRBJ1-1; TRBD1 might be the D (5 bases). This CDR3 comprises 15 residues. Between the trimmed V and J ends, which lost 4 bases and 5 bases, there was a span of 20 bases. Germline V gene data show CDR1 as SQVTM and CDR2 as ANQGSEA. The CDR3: CSVGMSKGRPTEAFF. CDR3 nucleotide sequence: TGCAGCGTTGGGATGTCGAAGGGGCGCCCGACTGAAGCTTTCTTT.

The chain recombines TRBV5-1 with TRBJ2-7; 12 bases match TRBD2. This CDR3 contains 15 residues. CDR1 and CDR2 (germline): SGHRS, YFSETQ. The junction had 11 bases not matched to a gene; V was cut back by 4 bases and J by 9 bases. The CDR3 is CASSPGTSGSGVQYF. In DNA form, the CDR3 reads TGCGCCAGCAGCCCCGGGACTAGCGGGTCTGGGGTGCAGTACTTC.

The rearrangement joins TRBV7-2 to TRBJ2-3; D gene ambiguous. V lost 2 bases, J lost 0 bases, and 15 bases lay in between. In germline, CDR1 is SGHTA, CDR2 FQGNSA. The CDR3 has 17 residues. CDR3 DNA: TGTGCCAGCAGCTTATCGTCAGACAAATCTAGCACAGATACGCAGTATTTT. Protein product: CASSLSSDKSSTDTQYF.

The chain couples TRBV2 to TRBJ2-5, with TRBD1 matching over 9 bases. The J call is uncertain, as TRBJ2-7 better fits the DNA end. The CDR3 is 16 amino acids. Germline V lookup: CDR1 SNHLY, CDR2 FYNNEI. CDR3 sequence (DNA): TGTGCCAGCAGGGCTTCTCCGGGACAGGGCACCTACGAGCAGTACTTC. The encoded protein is CASRASPGQGTYEQYF.

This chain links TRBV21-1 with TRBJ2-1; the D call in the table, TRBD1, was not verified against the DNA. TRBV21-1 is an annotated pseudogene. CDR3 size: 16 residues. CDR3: CASSNYDSHTYNEQFF. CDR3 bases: TGTGCCAGCAGCAATTACGACAGCCATACCTACAATGAGCAGTTCTTC.

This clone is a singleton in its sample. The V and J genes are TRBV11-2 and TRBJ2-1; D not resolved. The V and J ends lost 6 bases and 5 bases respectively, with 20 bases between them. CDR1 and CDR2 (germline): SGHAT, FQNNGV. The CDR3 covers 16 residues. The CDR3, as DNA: TGTGCCAGCAGTCCTCGACTCGACCTAACTGACAATGAGCAGTTCTTC. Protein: CASSPRLDLTDNEQFF.

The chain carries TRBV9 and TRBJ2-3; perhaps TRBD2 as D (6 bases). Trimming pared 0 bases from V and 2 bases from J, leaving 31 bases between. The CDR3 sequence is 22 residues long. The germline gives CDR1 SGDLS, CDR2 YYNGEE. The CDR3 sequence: CASSVGVVGLAWSATYTDTQYF. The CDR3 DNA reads TGTGCCAGCAGCGTAGGAGTAGTTGGGCTAGCGTGGTCCGCCACTTACACAGATACGCAGTATTTT.

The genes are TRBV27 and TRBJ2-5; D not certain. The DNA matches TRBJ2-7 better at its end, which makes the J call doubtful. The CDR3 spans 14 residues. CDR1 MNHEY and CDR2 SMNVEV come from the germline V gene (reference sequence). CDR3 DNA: TGTGCCAGCAGTCGGAACACGGTGGTTTACGAGCAGTACTTC. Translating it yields CASSRNTVVYEQYF.

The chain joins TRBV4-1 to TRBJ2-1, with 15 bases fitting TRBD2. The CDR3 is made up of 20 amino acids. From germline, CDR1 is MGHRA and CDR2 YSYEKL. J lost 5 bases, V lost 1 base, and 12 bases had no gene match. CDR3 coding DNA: TGCGCCAGCAGCCAAGGGGACGGGACTAGCGGGAGGCTAATTAACAATGAGCAGTTCTTC. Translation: CASSQGDGTSGRLINNEQFF.

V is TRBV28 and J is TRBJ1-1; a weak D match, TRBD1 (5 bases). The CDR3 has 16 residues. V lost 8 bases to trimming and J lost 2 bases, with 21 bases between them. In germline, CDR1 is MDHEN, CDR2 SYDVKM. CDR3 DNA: TGTGCCAGCCCCGGGTTAGGGGTAGGGCTAAACACTGAAGCTTTCTTT. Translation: CASPGLGVGLNTEAFF.

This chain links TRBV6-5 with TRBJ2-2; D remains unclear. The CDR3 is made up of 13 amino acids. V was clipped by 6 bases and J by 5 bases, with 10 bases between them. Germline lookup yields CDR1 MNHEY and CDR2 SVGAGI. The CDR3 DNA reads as TGTGCCAGCAGAAATCGTCAAACCGGGGAGCTGTTTTTT. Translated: CASRNRQTGELFF.

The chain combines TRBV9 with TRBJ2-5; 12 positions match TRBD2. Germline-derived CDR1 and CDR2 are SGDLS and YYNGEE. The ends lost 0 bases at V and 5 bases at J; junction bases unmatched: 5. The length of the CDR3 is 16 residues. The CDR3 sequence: CASSVVGLAGLETQYF. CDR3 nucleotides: TGTGCCAGCAGCGTAGTGGGACTAGCGGGTTTGGAGACCCAGTACTTC.

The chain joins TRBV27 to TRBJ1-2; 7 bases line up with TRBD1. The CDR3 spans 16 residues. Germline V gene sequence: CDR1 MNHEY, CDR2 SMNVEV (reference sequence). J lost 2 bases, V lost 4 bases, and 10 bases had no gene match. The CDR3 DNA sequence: TGTGCCAGCAGTTCGGAGTGGGGACAGTTGAACTATGGCTACACCTTC. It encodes CASSSEWGQLNYGYTF.

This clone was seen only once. The DNA for the CDR3 is TGTGCCAGCAGTAGGGCTAGCGGGAGGGAGACCCAGTACTTC. It yields the protein CASSRASGRETQYF. The chain combines TRBV27 with TRBJ2-5; TRBD2 aligns across 11 bases. The CDR3 has 14 residues. CDR1 and CDR2 (germline): MNHEY, SMNVEV (reference sequence). The V gene end was trimmed by 5 bases and the J gene end by 5 bases; junction bases not matched to a gene: 4.

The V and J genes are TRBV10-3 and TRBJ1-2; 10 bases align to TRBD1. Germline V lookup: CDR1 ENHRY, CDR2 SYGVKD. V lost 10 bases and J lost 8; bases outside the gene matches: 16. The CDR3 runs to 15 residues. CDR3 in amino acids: CATSGQGSMQSGYTF. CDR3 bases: TGTGCCACCTCGGGACAGGGGTCGATGCAATCCGGCTACACCTTC.

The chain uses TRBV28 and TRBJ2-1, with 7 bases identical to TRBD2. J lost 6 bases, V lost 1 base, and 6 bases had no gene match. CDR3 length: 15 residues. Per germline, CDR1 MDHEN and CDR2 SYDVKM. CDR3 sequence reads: CASSLSSSGSNEQFF. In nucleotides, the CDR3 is TGTGCCAGCAGTTTATCGTCTAGCGGCTCCAATGAGCAGTTCTTC. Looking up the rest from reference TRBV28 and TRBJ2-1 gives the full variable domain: DVKVTQSSRYLVKRTGEKVFLECVQDMDHENMFWYRQDPGLGLRLIYFSYDVKMKEKGDIPEGYSVSREKKERFSLILESASTNQTSMYLCASSLSSSGSNEQFFGPGTRLTVL.

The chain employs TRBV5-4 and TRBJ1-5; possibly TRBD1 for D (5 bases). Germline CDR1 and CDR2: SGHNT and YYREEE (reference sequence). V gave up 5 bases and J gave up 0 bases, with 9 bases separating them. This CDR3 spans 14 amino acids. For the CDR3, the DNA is TGTGCCAGCAGTCGGGACGGTAGCAATCAGCCCCAGCATTTT. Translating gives CASSRDGSNQPQHF.

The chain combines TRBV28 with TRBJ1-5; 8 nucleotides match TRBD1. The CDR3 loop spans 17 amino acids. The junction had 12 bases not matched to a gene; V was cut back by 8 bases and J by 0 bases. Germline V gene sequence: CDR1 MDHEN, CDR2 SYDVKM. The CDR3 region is CASGPGQDFYSNQPQHF. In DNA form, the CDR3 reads TGTGCCAGCGGACCGGGACAGGATTTTTATAGCAATCAGCCCCAGCATTTT. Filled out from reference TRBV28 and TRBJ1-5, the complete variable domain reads DVKVTQSSRYLVKRTGEKVFLECVQDMDHENMFWYRQDPGLGLRLIYFSYDVKMKEKGDIPEGYSVSREKKERFSLILESASTNQTSMYLCASGPGQDFYSNQPQHFGDGTRLSIL.

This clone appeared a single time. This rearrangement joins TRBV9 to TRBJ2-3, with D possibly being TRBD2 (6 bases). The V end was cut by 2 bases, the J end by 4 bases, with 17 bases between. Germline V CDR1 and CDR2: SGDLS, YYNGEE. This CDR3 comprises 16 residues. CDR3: CASSVSGWRGADTQYF. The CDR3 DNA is TGTGCCAGCAGCGTTAGTGGGTGGAGGGGTGCAGATACGCAGTATTTT.